This TCR beta chain stems from a study of T cell clusters in autoimmune cytopenias. Multiplex touch-down PCR amplified TRB using TRB-A and TRB-B pools in one tube. TCRdb reprocessed the multiplex PCR reads and stores each CDR3 protein as one record, lacking DNA. The sample totals 8,800 or so distinct CDR3 sequences; its top ten clones hold around 3.3%. This CDR3 has 14 amino acids. The germline V gene has CDR1 MNHEY and CDR2 SVGAGI. TRB was amplified from roughly 0.25 ug of peripheral blood genomic DNA per sample. The sequence derives from a human donor with an autoimmune cytopenia or autoimmune hepatitis (not recorded which). The V and J genes are TRBV6-5 and TRBJ2-5; TCRdb outputs TRBD1, but without DNA this stays unchecked. Sequencing was done on a sample of peripheral blood. The CDR3 sequence is CASSLRGRVETQYF.